Listed here are 27 T cell receptor beta chains from one sample, sequenced in a study of lung T cells in sarcoidosis with Löfgren's syndrome. TCRdb re-called the reads through MiXCR, storing one row per CDR3 protein. The data show tens of thousands of distinct CDR3 sequences, 21% seen once. Specimen: CD4+ T cells from PBMCs. Receptors originate from a human donor with sarcoidosis (Löfgren's syndrome or another form), or a control subject (not recorded which).

This clonotype was counted a few times. This chain joins TRBV7-2 and TRBJ2-7; the match to TRBD1 covers 8 bases. The CDR3 loop spans 15 amino acids. The germline V gene has CDR1 SGHTA and CDR2 FQGNSA. The chain's CDR3 is CASSLARTGRVEQYV. The CDR3 nucleotides read TGTGCCAGCAGCCTAGCCCGGACAGGGCGGGTCGAGCAGTACGTC.

This clonotype was counted at least ten times. The rearrangement uses TRBV28 and TRBJ1-1; D is uncertain. V lost 2 bases and J 4 bases, leaving 8 bases between the germline ends. The germline CDR1 and CDR2 sequences are MDHEN and SYDVKM. This CDR3 contains 13 residues. The CDR3 nucleotides are TGTGCCAGCAGTTTAGTGACCGGCACTGAAGCTTTCTTT. Residues: CASSLVTGTEAFF.

The sample holds a few counts of this clonotype. The rearrangement uses TRBV20-1 and TRBJ2-5; 8 bases map to TRBD2. Trimming took 4 bases from V and 5 from J; bases not matched to a gene: 6. The germline gives CDR1 DFQATT, CDR2 SNEGSKA (reference sequence). This CDR3 is 13 amino acids long. CDR3 loop: CSANPGGLETQYF. CDR3 bases: TGCAGTGCTAACCCGGGGGGGCTTGAGACCCAGTACTTC.

This chain joins TRBV4-1 and TRBJ2-4; 11 bases are shared with TRBD1. This CDR3 has 15 residues. V dropped 0 bases and J dropped 5; count of bases not matched to a gene: 0. Germline values: CDR1 MGHRA, CDR2 YSYEKL. The CDR3 region has the DNA TGCGCCAGCAGCCAAGAGGACAGGGGGCAAAACATTCAGTACTTC. Residues: CASSQEDRGQNIQYF.

Details on this clonotype: With a much larger clone just one base away, this may be a read error. The V call is TRBV12-3 or TRBV12-4, the J call TRBJ1-4; no firm D call. The CDR3 loop spans 11 amino acids. V lost 1 base to trimming and J lost 13 bases, with 7 bases between them. CDR3 nucleotides: TGTGCCAGCAGTTTAGGATGGGTACTGTTTTTT. It translates to CASSLGWVLFF.

This clonotype occurred once. The junction shows a germline mismatch at one end, possibly a read error. The chain is built from TRBV7-3 and TRBJ2-1; possible D gene TRBD2, 5 bases. The CDR3 loop spans 15 amino acids. The germline CDR1 and CDR2 sequences are SGHTA and FQGTGA. CDR3: CASSPTGSSCNEQFF. CDR3 nucleotides: TGTGCCAGCAGCCCGACTGGGAGCTCCTGCAATGAGCAGTTCTTC.

Ten or more counts support this clonotype. The rearrangement joins TRBV6-1 to TRBJ2-3; no definite D call. CDR3 length: 13 residues. V was trimmed by 7 bases and J by 1 base, leaving 9 bases between them. Germline CDR1 is MNHNS and CDR2 is SASEGT. CDR3: CASTPSGTDTQYF. For the CDR3, the DNA is TGTGCCAGCACCCCAAGCGGCACAGATACGCAGTATTTT.

The chain joins TRBV5-6 to TRBJ1-1; D unclear. Germline V gene sequence: CDR1 SGHDT, CDR2 YYEEEE. The CDR3 spans 13 residues. Trimming took 0 bases from V and 2 from J, leaving 5 bases between them. DNA for the CDR3: TGTGCCAGCAGCTTGGCCGCTAACACTGAAGCTTTCTTT. This codes for CASSLAANTEAFF.

This clonotype was observed at least ten times. This chain joins TRBV28 and TRBJ2-7; the D gene could be TRBD1 or TRBD2 (7 bases each). Trimming cost V 11 bases and J 5 bases, with 16 bases left between them. CDR1 is MDHEN and CDR2 is SYDVKM in the germline V gene. There are 12 residues in the CDR3. The CDR3 region has the DNA TGTGCCGGGGGGGACAGAAGAGACGAGCAGTACTTC. Residues: CAGGDRRDEQYF.

This sequence joins TRBV20-1 and TRBJ2-7; 8 bases agree with TRBD1. This CDR3 spans 14 amino acids. Germline loops: CDR1 DFQATT, CDR2 SNEGSKA (reference sequence). V lost 5 bases, J lost 0 bases, and 6 bases stayed unmatched. In DNA, the CDR3 is TGCAGTGCTCTGCGGACAGGGAGCTCCTACGAGCAGTACTTC. Its translation is CSALRTGSSYEQYF.

About this clonotype: A much larger clone sits a single nucleotide away, making a read error possible. This rearrangement joins TRBV20-1 to TRBJ2-1; D unresolved. The CDR3 loop spans 13 amino acids. Looked up from germline, CDR1 is DFQATT and CDR2 is SNEGSKA (reference sequence). V was pared by 1 base and J by 8 bases, with 12 bases between. The CDR3 nucleotides are TGCAGTGCTAGAGCCCGGCCGGCGGATGAGCAGTTCTTC. The encoded protein is CSARARPADEQFF.

This clonotype was observed at least ten times. J is TRBJ2-5 and V is TRBV28; 10 nucleotides match TRBD1. The CDR3 is 16 residues long. Germline V gene lookup returns CDR1 MDHEN and CDR2 SYDVKM. Trimming took 5 bases from V and 5 from J; bases not matched to a gene: 11. Here the CDR3 reads CASSTTGTGARETQYF. CDR3 nucleotides: TGTGCCAGCAGTACAACCGGGACAGGGGCGAGGGAGACCCAGTACTTC.

The V call is TRBV20-1, the J call TRBJ2-5, with a possible D match to TRBD1 (5 bases). CDR3 size: 12 residues. Germline loops: CDR1 DFQATT, CDR2 SNEGSKA (reference sequence). CDR3 bases: TGCAATGCGTACAGGTTCCAAGAGACCCAGTACTTC. Protein: CNAYRFQETQYF.

Note on this clonotype: A clone one base away is much larger, so this may be a read error. The chain uses TRBV28 and TRBJ2-7, with 10 positions matching TRBD1. Germline CDR1 MDHEN, CDR2 SYDVKM. The length of the CDR3 is 18 residues. The CDR3 DNA reads as TGTGCCAGCAGACCCTCCCGGACAGGGGGGGATAGGTCCTACGAGCAGCACTTC. This translates into CASRPSRTGGDRSYEQHF.

The chain carries TRBV19 and TRBJ1-5, with D unresolved. Germline V gene data show CDR1 as LNHDA and CDR2 as SQIVND (reference sequence). Trimming took 3 bases from V and 6 from J, leaving 9 bases between them. This CDR3 comprises 13 residues. This CDR3 is CASSIKPIQPQHF. Here the CDR3 DNA reads TGTGCCAGTAGTATTAAACCAATTCAGCCCCAGCATTTT. Supplemented by reference TRBV19 and TRBJ1-5, the full variable domain reads DGGITQSPKYLFRKEGQNVTLSCEQNLNHDAMYWYRQDPGQGLRLIYYSQIVNDFQKGDIAEGYSVSREKKESFPLTVTSAQKNPTAFYLCASSIKPIQPQHFGDGTRLSIL.

This clonotype counts as medium-sized (0.01 to 0.1%). The chain carries TRBV7-2 and TRBJ2-2; D perhaps matches TRBD1 (5 bases). The CDR3 length is 14 residues. Germline V CDR1 and CDR2: SGHTA, FQGNSA. The ends were cut back, 10 bases at V and 1 base at J, with 13 bases in the middle. CDR3 in DNA: TGTGCCACCAGGATCAGGGTGAACACCGGGGAGCTGTTTTTT. Protein sequence: CATRIRVNTGELFF.

J is TRBJ2-3 and V is TRBV18; D remains ambiguous. The CDR3 is 13 residues long. Germline assignment: CDR1 KGHSH and CDR2 LQKENI. V lost 3 bases to trimming and J lost 2 bases, with 6 bases between them. In DNA form, the CDR3 reads TGTGCCAGCTCACCTCGCATCACAGATACGCAGTATTTT. It is translated as CASSPRITDTQYF.

This clonotype was seen only a few times. The rearrangement links TRBV12-3 or TRBV12-4 to TRBJ2-2; D not certain. The CDR3 consists of 15 residues. V was cut by 3 bases and J by 6 bases, with 14 bases left in between. DNA of the CDR3: TGTGCCAGCAGTTTCTCCAACGGCGGATCCGGGGAGCTGTTTTTT. It specifies CASSFSNGGSGELFF.

The chain is built from TRBV5-1 and TRBJ2-2, with 7 bases matching TRBD1. CDR3 length: 15 amino acids. The V and J ends lost 4 bases and 4 bases, in that order; junction bases with no gene match: 7. Germline V gene data show CDR1 as SGHRS and CDR2 as YFSETQ. The DNA for the CDR3 is TGCGCCAGCAGCCCCTGGACAGGCGGCACCGGGGAGCTGTTTTTT. Protein: CASSPWTGGTGELFF.

This clonotype has ten or more counts. The CDR3 bases are TGTGCCAGCAACCAGGGACGGACCTCTATTCAGCCCCAGCATTTT. As protein: CASNQGRTSIQPQHF. The chain combines TRBV6-1 with TRBJ1-5; tentatively, D is TRBD1 (5 bases). V dropped 7 bases and J dropped 6 bases, with 19 bases sitting between them. The CDR3 runs 15 residues. CDR1 is MNHNS and CDR2 is SASEGT in the germline V gene.

The J gene is TRBJ2-1, the V gene TRBV30; 8 positions agree with TRBD2. The V and J ends lost 2 bases and 8 bases, in that order; junction bases with no gene match: 8. This CDR3 contains 14 residues. CDR1 GTSNPN and CDR2 SVGIG come from the germline V gene (reference sequence). CDR3 sequence (DNA): TGTGCCTGGAGTAGAGCGGGAGACGGCTATGAGCAGTTCTTC. Protein product: CAWSRAGDGYEQFF.

This clonotype was observed at least ten times. This rearrangement joins TRBV7-2 to TRBJ1-5, with 10 nucleotides matching TRBD1. This CDR3 spans 15 amino acids. J gave up 5 bases and V 5 bases, and 6 bases lay outside the gene matches. Germline V CDR1 and CDR2: SGHTA, FQGNSA. The CDR3 region is CASSLQDRGDQPQHF. CDR3 DNA sequence: TGTGCCAGCAGCCTCCAGGACAGGGGGGATCAGCCCCAGCATTTT.

A note on this clonotype: Since no conserved phenylalanine or tryptophan closes the CDR3, a read error is the likely cause. The rearrangement joins TRBV12-3 or TRBV12-4 to TRBJ2-7; 7 bases match TRBD2. The CDR3 extends over 14 amino acids. V was pared by 3 bases and J by 7 bases, with 9 bases of the junction left unmatched. The DNA of the CDR3 is TGTGCCAGCAGTTTCCAGGCAGGGAGGGAAGAGCAGTACTCC. Encoded protein: CASSFQAGREEQYS.

This clonotype was counted ten times or more. The chain combines TRBV19 with TRBJ2-3; D not resolved. The germline gives CDR1 LNHDA, CDR2 SQIVND (reference sequence). V lost 5 bases and J 6 bases, leaving 21 bases between the germline ends. CDR3 length: 16 residues. The CDR3 nucleotides read TGTGCCAGTAGTCTCCTCGGGCCATCGGCTGGCGATACGCAGTATTTT. Its protein product is CASSLLGPSAGDTQYF. Full variable domain (outside the CDR3, taken from reference TRBV19 and TRBJ2-3): DGGITQSPKYLFRKEGQNVTLSCEQNLNHDAMYWYRQDPGQGLRLIYYSQIVNDFQKGDIAEGYSVSREKKESFPLTVTSAQKNPTAFYLCASSLLGPSAGDTQYFGPGTRLTVL.

This clonotype was counted ten times or more. This chain uses TRBV28 with TRBJ1-1; tentative D call: TRBD1 (5 bases). The CDR3 is 12 amino acids. The ends were cut back, 6 bases at V and 7 bases at J, with 12 bases in the middle. CDR1 is MDHEN, CDR2 SYDVKM, per germline. As DNA, the CDR3 is TGTGCCAGCAGCCTCGGGGCAGTTGAAGCTTTCTTT. Translation: CASSLGAVEAFF.

This clonotype was recorded many times. CDR3 nucleotide sequence: TGTGCCACCGCAAGCAGGGACAGGGTCTTCGATACGCAGTATTTT. It codes for CATASRDRVFDTQYF. This rearrangement joins TRBV15 to TRBJ2-3; 9 bases are shared with TRBD1. The germline CDR1 and CDR2 sequences are LNHNV and YYDKDF (reference sequence). V dropped 8 bases and J dropped 6; count of bases not matched to a gene: 12. The CDR3 runs 15 residues.

In this sample, this clonotype turned up many times. The chain has TRBV11-2 and TRBJ2-1; 11 bases match TRBD2. After removal of 2 bases from V and 6 bases from J, the junction contained 6 bases not matched to a gene. Germline assignment: CDR1 SGHAT and CDR2 FQNNGV. CDR3 size: 16 residues. CDR3 residues: CASSLLGTSGVNEQFF. The CDR3 DNA sequence: TGTGCCAGCAGCTTACTCGGGACTAGCGGTGTCAATGAGCAGTTCTTC.